A single sample gave rise to the 25 T cell receptor beta chains below, sequenced in a study of response to subunit inactivated influenza vaccine. Using its own MiXCR run on the RT-PCR reads, TCRdb lists one record per CDR3 protein. In the table there are 610,000 or so distinct CDR3 sequences, around 15% of which are singletons. The sample consisted of PBMCs from blood, taken about 12 days after vaccination. The receptors originated from a man aged 50-59 years who received an inactivated influenza vaccine.

This clonotype occurred a few times. An end of the junction differs from the germline gene, which may be a read error. The chain uses TRBV7-6 and TRBJ1-1; the D gene is possibly TRBD1 (6 bases). From germline, CDR1 is SGHVS and CDR2 FNYEAQ. This CDR3 comprises 14 residues. CDR3 residues: CASRLGGTNTEAFF. The CDR3 nucleotides are TGTGCCAGCAGATTAGGGGGGACGAACACTGAAGCTTTCTTT.

This clonotype occurred many times. The chain joins TRBV12-3 or TRBV12-4 to TRBJ1-5; possible D gene TRBD1, 5 bases. CDR3 length equals 13 residues. Trimming cost V 8 bases and J 6 bases, with 14 bases left between them. The CDR3 loop is CASGAGVSQPQHF. The CDR3 region has the DNA TGTGCCAGCGGTGCGGGGGTAAGTCAGCCCCAGCATTTT.

This clonotype was found a few times. V and J are TRBV9 and TRBJ2-7; 8 nucleotides line up with TRBD1. Germline V gene data show CDR1 as SGDLS and CDR2 as YYNGEE. The CDR3 loop spans 15 amino acids. The V and J ends lost 6 bases and 5 bases, in that order; junction bases with no gene match: 13. In DNA form, the CDR3 reads TGTGCCAGCATTCCGGGACAGGTTTCTTTCCACGAGCAGTACTTC. Its protein product is CASIPGQVSFHEQYF.

The genes are TRBV29-1 and TRBJ2-1; D unresolved. V was clipped by 4 bases and J by 10 bases, with 17 bases between them. The CDR3 is made up of 13 amino acids. The germline V gene encodes CDR1 SQVTM and CDR2 ANQGSEA. The CDR3 loop is CSVGSMVKGEQFF. DNA of the CDR3: TGCAGCGTTGGTTCGATGGTGAAGGGAGAGCAGTTCTTC.

V and J are TRBV7-7 and TRBJ2-1, with 9 positions matching TRBD1. V lost 1 base to trimming and J lost 6 bases; unmatched junction nucleotides: 4. Germline CDR1 and CDR2: SSHAT and FNYEAQ (reference sequence). The CDR3 totals 15 residues. The CDR3 loop reads CASSLDRGHVNEQFF. For the CDR3, the DNA is TGTGCCAGCAGCTTAGACAGGGGGCATGTCAATGAGCAGTTCTTC.

This clonotype was counted between two and nine times. The chain couples TRBV6-2 or TRBV6-3 to TRBJ2-2; TRBD2 aligns across 12 bases. Germline V gene lookup returns CDR1 MNHEY and CDR2 SVGEGT. CDR3 size: 18 residues. Losses at the gene ends were 2 bases for V and 5 bases for J; bases not matched to a gene: 9. In DNA form, the CDR3 reads TGTGCCAGCAGTTACCTAGCGGGAGGGCCGACGGGAACCGGGGAGCTGTTTTTT. It encodes CASSYLAGGPTGTGELFF.

Comments on this clonotype: A read error is possible here, since a much larger clone lies one base away. The chain recombines TRBV6-4 with TRBJ2-2; D remains unclear. This CDR3 contains 17 residues. CDR1 is MRHNA and CDR2 is SNTAGT in the germline V gene. As DNA, the CDR3 is TGTACCAGCAGTCCGCAGGAAGGGTTTTTCGACACCGGGGAGCTGTTTTTT. The encoded protein is CTSSPQEGFFDTGELFF.

The chain combines TRBV5-1 with TRBJ1-6, with a tentative D call TRBD1 (5 bases). From germline, CDR1 is SGHRS and CDR2 YFSETQ. V was shortened by 1 base and J by 7 bases, with 12 bases between the two germline ends. The CDR3 has 15 amino acids. The CDR3 DNA sequence: TGCGCCAGCAGCTTGTATGGGACGGTGAATTCACCCCTCCACTTT. This sequence encodes CASSLYGTVNSPLHF.

In its sample, this clonotype was seen a few times. The chain joins TRBV28 to TRBJ2-2; no clear D. Trimming left V 3 bases short and J 6 bases short, with 11 bases between. CDR1 and CDR2 (germline): MDHEN, SYDVKM. This CDR3 contains 14 residues. CDR3 in DNA: TGTGCCAGCAGTTTTGGGGTTACTTCCGGGGAGCTGTTTTTT. It encodes CASSFGVTSGELFF.

The chain employs TRBV12-3 or TRBV12-4 and TRBJ2-1; D perhaps matches TRBD1 (6 bases). V was clipped by 5 bases and J by 2 bases, with 13 bases between them. This CDR3 has 15 amino acids. The CDR3 protein is CASSRTGRAYNEQFF. Written as DNA, the CDR3 is TGTGCCAGCAGTCGAACAGGGCGGGCCTACAATGAGCAGTTCTTC.

This clonotype was seen only a few times. CDR3 residues: CASSTGLAGDYTGELFF. CDR3 nucleotides: TGTGCCAGCAGCACGGGACTAGCGGGAGACTATACCGGGGAGCTGTTTTTT. The chain carries TRBV7-8 and TRBJ2-2; 14 bases are shared with TRBD2. There are 17 residues in the CDR3. Looked up from germline, CDR1 is SGHVS and CDR2 is FQNEAQ. J gave up 5 bases and V 5 bases, and 7 bases lay outside the gene matches.

This chain joins TRBV30 and TRBJ1-6; D unclear. The V gene lost 1 base and the J gene lost 0 bases, with 10 bases spanning the gap. CDR3 size: 16 residues. CDR1 is GTSNPN, CDR2 SVGIG, per germline (reference sequence). The CDR3 sequence is CAWSEKGVSYNSPLHF. As DNA, the CDR3 is TGTGCCTGGAGTGAAAAGGGTGTCTCCTATAATTCACCCCTCCACTTT.

This clonotype was seen many times. This chain joins TRBV5-1 and TRBJ2-5; 13 bases are shared with TRBD2. Trimming at V came to 4 bases and at J to 4 bases, leaving 4 bases not matched to a gene. The CDR3 covers 15 residues. Germline V gene data show CDR1 as SGHRS and CDR2 as YFSETQ. DNA for the CDR3: TGCGCCAGCAGCCCGGGACTAGCGGGATTAGAGACCCAGTACTTC. It codes for CASSPGLAGLETQYF.

A few counts support this clonotype. This chain links TRBV7-6 with TRBJ1-4; weak D call: TRBD1 (5 bases). V was trimmed by 5 bases and J by 2 bases, leaving 21 bases between them. Germline V gene lookup returns CDR1 SGHVS and CDR2 FNYEAQ. The CDR3 length is 18 residues. The CDR3, as DNA: TGTGCCAGCAGCAGGGGACTTCTGTCGACTTCTACTAATGAAAAACTGTTTTTT. This sequence encodes CASSRGLLSTSTNEKLFF.

This clonotype was seen a few times. The chain links TRBV28 to TRBJ2-2; the match to TRBD1 covers 8 bases. With V trimmed by 8 bases and J by 6 bases, 8 bases remained unmatched. CDR1 and CDR2 (germline): MDHEN, SYDVKM. CDR3 length equals 14 residues. This CDR3 reads CASQKDRVAGELFF. The CDR3 nucleotides are TGTGCCAGCCAGAAGGACAGGGTCGCCGGGGAGCTGTTTTTT.

To note about this clonotype: A junction end diverges from the germline sequence, so it may reflect a read error. The J gene is TRBJ1-5, the V gene TRBV7-9; tentatively, D is TRBD1 (6 bases). From germline, CDR1 is SEHNR and CDR2 FQNEAQ (reference sequence). There are 13 residues in the CDR3. The CDR3 here is CASSLGTNPPQHF. The CDR3 DNA follows: TGTGCCAGCAGCTTGGGGACAAATCCGCCCCAGCATTTT.

Regarding this clonotype: A junction boundary mismatches the germline segment, possibly from a read error. The gene calls are TRBV5-5 and TRBJ2-1, with 12 bases that match TRBD2. Germline assignment: CDR1 SGHKS and CDR2 YYEKEE (reference sequence). This CDR3 has 15 amino acids. CDR3: CASSRTSGENNEQSF. The CDR3 DNA reads as TGTGCCAGCAGCCGGACTAGCGGGGAAAACAATGAGCAGTCCTTC.

The chain employs TRBV29-1 and TRBJ2-7, with D perhaps matching TRBD2 (5 bases). Trimming removed 5 bases from V and 0 bases from J, with 11 bases in between. From germline, CDR1 is SQVTM and CDR2 ANQGSEA. CDR3 length: 13 amino acids. The CDR3 loop reads CSVTAEVSYEQYF. The DNA of the CDR3 is TGCAGCGTTACGGCGGAGGTCTCCTACGAGCAGTACTTC.

A few counts support this clonotype. The chain has TRBV7-9 and TRBJ2-1; D assignment may be TRBD1 or TRBD2 (6 bases each). The CDR3 consists of 17 residues. Germline CDR1 is SEHNR and CDR2 is FQNEAQ (reference sequence). V lost 0 bases to trimming and J lost 6 bases, with 18 bases between them. The CDR3 is CASSLAVWGAGGNEQFF. As DNA, the CDR3 is TGTGCCAGCAGCTTAGCAGTTTGGGGGGCCGGGGGCAATGAGCAGTTCTTC.

This clonotype appeared a few times. The chain joins TRBV3-1 to TRBJ1-2, with D possibly TRBD1 on 6 matching bases. This CDR3 has 14 residues. Germline CDR1 is LGHDT and CDR2 is YNNKEL (reference sequence). The V end was cut by 1 base, the J end by 5 bases, with 11 bases between. The CDR3 sequence is CASSQAGARYGYTF. The CDR3 DNA sequence: TGTGCCAGCAGCCAAGCAGGGGCACGGTATGGCTACACCTTC.

V and J are TRBV2 and TRBJ2-5; tentative D call: TRBD2 (5 bases). The CDR3 loop spans 14 amino acids. The V gene lost 8 bases and the J gene lost 1 base, with 14 bases spanning the gap. From germline, CDR1 is SNHLY and CDR2 FYNNEI. The CDR3 DNA reads as TGTGCCAGCGCGCGGGCGGCCTTCCAAGAGACCCAGTACTTC. Its translation: CASARAAFQETQYF.

The chain joins TRBV7-8 to TRBJ1-5; 9 nucleotides agree with TRBD1. Trimming took 1 base from V and 4 from J; bases not matched to a gene: 8. The length of the CDR3 is 17 residues. Germline CDR1 SGHVS, CDR2 FQNEAQ. The CDR3: CASSLGYRGPRNQPQHF. CDR3 DNA: TGTGCCAGCAGCTTAGGTTACAGGGGGCCTCGGAATCAGCCCCAGCATTTT.

V and J are TRBV7-2 and TRBJ2-7; D not certain. The V gene lost 2 bases and the J gene lost 2 bases, with 13 bases spanning the gap. The CDR3 loop spans 15 amino acids. Germline-derived CDR1 and CDR2 are SGHTA and FQGNSA. The DNA for the CDR3 is TGTGCCAGCAGCTTACGGCGCGCGGCCACCTACGAGCAGTACTTC. Its protein is CASSLRRAATYEQYF.

This sequence joins TRBV7-2 and TRBJ2-3; TRBD2 matches at 11 bases. The CDR3 contains 17 residues. V shed 0 bases, J shed 2 bases, and the junction held 4 bases outside the gene matches. Germline values: CDR1 SGHTA, CDR2 FQGNSA. Written as DNA, the CDR3 is TGTGCCAGCAGCTTAGCGGGGACTAGCGGATACACAGATACGCAGTATTTT. This translates into CASSLAGTSGYTDTQYF.

In the case of this clonotype: One end of the junction varies from germline; a read error may be responsible. The chain uses TRBV6-2 or TRBV6-3 and TRBJ2-1, with D possibly being TRBD2 (6 bases). The CDR3 totals 14 residues. Per the germline V gene, CDR1 is MNHEY and CDR2 is SVGEGT. CDR3 protein: CSSSYSAGSNEQFF. CDR3 in DNA: TGTTCCAGCAGTTACTCGGCGGGGAGCAATGAGCAGTTCTTC.